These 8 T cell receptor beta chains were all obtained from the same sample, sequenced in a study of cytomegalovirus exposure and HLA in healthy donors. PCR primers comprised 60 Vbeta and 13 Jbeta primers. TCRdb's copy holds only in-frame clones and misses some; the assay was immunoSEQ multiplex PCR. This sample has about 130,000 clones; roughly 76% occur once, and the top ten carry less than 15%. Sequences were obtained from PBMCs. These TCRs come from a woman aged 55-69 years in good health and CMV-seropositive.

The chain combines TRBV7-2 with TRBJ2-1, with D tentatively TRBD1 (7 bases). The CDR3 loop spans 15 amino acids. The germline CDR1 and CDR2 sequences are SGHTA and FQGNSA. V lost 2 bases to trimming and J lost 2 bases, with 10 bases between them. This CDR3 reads CASSLQGGPYNEQFF. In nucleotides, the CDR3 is TGTGCCAGCAGCTTACAGGGGGGTCCCTACAATGAGCAGTTCTTC.

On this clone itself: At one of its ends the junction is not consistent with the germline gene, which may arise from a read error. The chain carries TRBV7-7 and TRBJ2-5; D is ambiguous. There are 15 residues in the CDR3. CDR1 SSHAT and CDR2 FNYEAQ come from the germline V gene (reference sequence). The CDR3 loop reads CASSPGTQYQETQYF. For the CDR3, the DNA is TGTGCTAGCAGCCCCGGCACACAGTACCAAGAGACCCAGTACTTC.

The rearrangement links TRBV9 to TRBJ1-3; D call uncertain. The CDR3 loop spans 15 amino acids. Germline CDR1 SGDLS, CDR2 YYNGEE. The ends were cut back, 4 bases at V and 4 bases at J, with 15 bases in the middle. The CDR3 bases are TGTGCCAGCAGCTCAGAAAAACTAAGGGGAAACACCATATATTTT. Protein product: CASSSEKLRGNTIYF.

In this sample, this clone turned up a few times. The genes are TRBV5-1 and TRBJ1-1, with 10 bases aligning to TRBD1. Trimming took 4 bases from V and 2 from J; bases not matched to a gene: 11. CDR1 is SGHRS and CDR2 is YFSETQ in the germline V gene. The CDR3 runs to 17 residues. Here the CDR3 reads CASSPLPQTGGNTEAFF. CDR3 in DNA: TGCGCCAGCAGCCCACTCCCACAGACAGGGGGCAACACTGAAGCTTTCTTT.

The CDR3 reads CASSATTGTGGDEAFF. For the CDR3, the DNA is TGTGCCAGCAGTGCTACCACGGGGACAGGGGGCGATGAAGCTTTCTTT. The chain links TRBV25-1 to TRBJ1-1; TRBD1 matches 12 bases. The CDR3 length is 16 residues. Germline CDR1 is MGHDK and CDR2 is SYGVNS. Germline trimming cut 4 bases from V and 7 bases from J; bases unmatched to any gene: 10. Based on the CDR3 plus reference TRBV25-1 and TRBJ1-1, the full variable domain is EADIYQTPRYLVIGTGKKITLECSQTMGHDKMYWYQQDPGMELHLIHYSYGVNSTEKGDLSSESTVSRIRTEHFPLTLESARPSHTSQYLCASSATTGTGGDEAFFGQGTRLTVV.

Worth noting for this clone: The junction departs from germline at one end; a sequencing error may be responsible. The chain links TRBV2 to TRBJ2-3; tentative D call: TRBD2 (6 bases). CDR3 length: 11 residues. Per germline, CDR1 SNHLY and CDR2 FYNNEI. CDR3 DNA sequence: TGTGCCAGCAGTGTTGACGGGAGTCCGATTTTT. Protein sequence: CASSVDGSPIF.

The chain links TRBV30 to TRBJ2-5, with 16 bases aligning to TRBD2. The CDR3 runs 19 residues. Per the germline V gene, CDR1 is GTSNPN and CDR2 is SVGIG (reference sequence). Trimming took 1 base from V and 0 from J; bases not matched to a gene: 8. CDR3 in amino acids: CAWSDPGTSGGVHQETQYF. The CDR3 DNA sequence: TGTGCCTGGAGTGACCCCGGGACTAGCGGGGGGGTTCACCAAGAGACCCAGTACTTC.

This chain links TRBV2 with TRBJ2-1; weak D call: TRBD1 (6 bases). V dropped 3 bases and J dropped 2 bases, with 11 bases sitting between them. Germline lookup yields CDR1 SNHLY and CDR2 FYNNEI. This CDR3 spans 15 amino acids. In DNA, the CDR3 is TGTGCCAGCAGTGACAGGGGAAATGCCTACAATGAGCAGTTCTTC. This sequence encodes CASSDRGNAYNEQFF.